This entry features one TCR beta chain sequence. The germline V gene encodes CDR1 MDHEN and CDR2 SYDVKM. V dropped 6 bases and J dropped 1 base, with 28 bases sitting between them. The CDR3 runs 20 residues. Seattle participants joined during active infection and were tracked over time. The record originates from a study of blood T cell repertoires in COVID-19. On the study more broadly: Sites across the United States, Italy and Spain contributed samples from acute and convalescent COVID-19. From T cells, B-cell-depleted T cells, or PBMCs came the material, which was cDNA or gDNA.

Authors' data handling: The assay estimated nucleated cells by amplifying reference gene primers. Produced via immunoSEQ multiplex PCR; TCRdb's table is partial and in-frame only. V and J calls and clone size come straight from that table; D and trimming were deduced from the DNA. Of approximately 300,000 clones in the sample, around 82% were seen once. This TCR was sampled from a human donor with COVID-19, enrolled during active disease. The donor label of this sample is uncertain. Sequencing was performed on peripheral blood. This rearrangement joins TRBV28 to TRBJ2-4; D might be TRBD2 (6 bases). The CDR3 sequence: CASRSGGNVGVMSAKNIQYF. CDR3 bases: TGTGCCAGCAGATCCGGCGGGAACGTTGGGGTTATGTCCGCCAAAAACATTCAGTACTTC.